Reported below is one T cell receptor beta chain. Germline lookup yields CDR1 SGHTA and CDR2 FQGNSA. Trimming cost V 5 bases and J 2 bases; bases outside gene matches: 5. The CDR3 is 14 residues long. This entry belongs to a study of blood T cell repertoires in COVID-19. Study-wide context: Specimens from acute and convalescent COVID-19 originated in the United States, Italy and Spain. PBMCs, B-cell-depleted T cells, or T cells were the source of the cDNA or gDNA that made up the material.

In the authors' methods: Reference gene primer amplification in the assay estimated nucleated cell counts. Repertoires were generated with immunoSEQ multiplex PCR, while TCRdb's copy carries only in-frame clones and drops some. The DNA was the basis for D and trimming; V, J and clone size are from that table. The sample contains 110,000 or so clones, 82% of which appear only once. J is TRBJ1-2 and V is TRBV7-2; 7 nucleotides line up with TRBD1. This sequence was found in a human donor in a cohort sampled during active COVID-19. Sequenced sample: peripheral blood. Here the CDR3 DNA reads TGTGCCAGCAGCCTTGGGACAGAAAACTATGGCTACACCTTC. This sequence encodes CASSLGTENYGYTF.